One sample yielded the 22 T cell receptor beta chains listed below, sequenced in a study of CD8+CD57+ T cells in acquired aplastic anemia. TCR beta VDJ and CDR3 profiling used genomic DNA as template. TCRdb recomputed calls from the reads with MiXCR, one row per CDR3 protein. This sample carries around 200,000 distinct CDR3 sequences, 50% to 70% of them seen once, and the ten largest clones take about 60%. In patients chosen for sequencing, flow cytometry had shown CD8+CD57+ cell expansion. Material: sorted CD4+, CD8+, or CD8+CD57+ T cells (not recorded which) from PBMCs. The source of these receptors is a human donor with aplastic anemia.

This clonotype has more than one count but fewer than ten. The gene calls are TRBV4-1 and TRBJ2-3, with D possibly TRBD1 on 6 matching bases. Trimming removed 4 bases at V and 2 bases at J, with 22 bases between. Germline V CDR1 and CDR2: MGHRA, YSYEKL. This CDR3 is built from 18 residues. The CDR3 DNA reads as TGCGCCAGCAGCCCGTACTCTCAGGGGATCGTACCCACAGATACGCAGTATTTT. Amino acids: CASSPYSQGIVPTDTQYF.

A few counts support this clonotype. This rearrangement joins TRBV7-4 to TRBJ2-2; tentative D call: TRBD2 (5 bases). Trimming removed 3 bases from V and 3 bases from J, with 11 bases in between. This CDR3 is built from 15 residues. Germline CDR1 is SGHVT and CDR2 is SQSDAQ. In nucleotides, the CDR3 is TGTGCCAGCAGCTTTTGGGTGAGGGACACCGGGGAGCTGTTTTTT. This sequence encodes CASSFWVRDTGELFF.

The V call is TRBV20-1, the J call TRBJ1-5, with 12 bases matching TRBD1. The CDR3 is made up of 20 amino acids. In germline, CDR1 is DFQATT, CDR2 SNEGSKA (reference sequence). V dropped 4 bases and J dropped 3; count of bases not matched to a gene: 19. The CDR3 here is CSATTNSGTGGAGINQPQHF. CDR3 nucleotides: TGCAGTGCTACTACAAACTCCGGGACAGGGGGCGCGGGTATCAATCAGCCCCAGCATTTT.

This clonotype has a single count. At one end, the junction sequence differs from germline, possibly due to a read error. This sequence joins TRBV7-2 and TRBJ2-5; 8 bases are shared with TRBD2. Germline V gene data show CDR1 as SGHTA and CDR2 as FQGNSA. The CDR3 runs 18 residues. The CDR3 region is CASSGRVGHHNGREIQYF. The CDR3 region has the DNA TGTGCCAGCAGCGGGCGGGTGGGCCATCACAACGGGAGGGAGATCCAGTACTTC.

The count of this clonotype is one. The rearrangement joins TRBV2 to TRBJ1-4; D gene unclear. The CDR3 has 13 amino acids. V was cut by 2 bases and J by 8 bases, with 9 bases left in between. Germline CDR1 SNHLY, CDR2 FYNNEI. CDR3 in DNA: TGTGCCAGCAGTGAATACGACGGGGAAAAACTGTTTTTT. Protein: CASSEYDGEKLFF.

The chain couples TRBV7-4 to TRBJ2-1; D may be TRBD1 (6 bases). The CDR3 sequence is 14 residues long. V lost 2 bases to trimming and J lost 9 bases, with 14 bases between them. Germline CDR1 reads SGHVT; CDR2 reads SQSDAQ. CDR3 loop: CASSLYSGEGEQFF. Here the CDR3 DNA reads TGTGCCAGCAGCTTATATTCAGGGGAAGGTGAGCAGTTCTTC.

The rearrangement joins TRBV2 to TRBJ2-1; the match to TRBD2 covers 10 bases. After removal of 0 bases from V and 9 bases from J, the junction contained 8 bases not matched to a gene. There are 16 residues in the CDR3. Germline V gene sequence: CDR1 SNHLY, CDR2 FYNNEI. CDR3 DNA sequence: TGTGCCAGCAGTGAAGCGCGAGCGGGGGGGCCGGGTGAGCAGTTCTTC. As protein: CASSEARAGGPGEQFF.

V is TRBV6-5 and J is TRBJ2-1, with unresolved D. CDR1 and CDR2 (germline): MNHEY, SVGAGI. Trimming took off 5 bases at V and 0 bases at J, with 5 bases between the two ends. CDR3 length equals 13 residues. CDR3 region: CASSGSSYNEQFF. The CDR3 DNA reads TGTGCCAGCAGTGGCAGCTCCTACAATGAGCAGTTCTTC.

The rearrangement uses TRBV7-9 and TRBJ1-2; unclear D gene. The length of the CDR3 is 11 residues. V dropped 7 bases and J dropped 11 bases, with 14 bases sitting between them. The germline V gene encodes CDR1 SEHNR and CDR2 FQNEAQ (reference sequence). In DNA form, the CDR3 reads TGTGCCAGCACCGTCCTGGACTATTACACCTTC. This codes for CASTVLDYYTF.

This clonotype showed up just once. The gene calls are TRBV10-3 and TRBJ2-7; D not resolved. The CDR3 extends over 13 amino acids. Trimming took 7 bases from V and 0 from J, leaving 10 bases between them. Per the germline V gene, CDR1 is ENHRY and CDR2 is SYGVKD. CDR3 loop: CAITGGSSYEQYF. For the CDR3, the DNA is TGTGCCATCACGGGCGGAAGCTCCTACGAGCAGTACTTC.

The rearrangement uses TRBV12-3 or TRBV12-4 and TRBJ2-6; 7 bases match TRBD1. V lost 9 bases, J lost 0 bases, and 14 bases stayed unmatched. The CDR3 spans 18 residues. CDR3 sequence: CASPTRGLTNSGANVLTF. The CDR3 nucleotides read TGTGCCAGTCCGACCAGGGGGTTAACCAACTCTGGGGCCAACGTCCTGACTTTC.

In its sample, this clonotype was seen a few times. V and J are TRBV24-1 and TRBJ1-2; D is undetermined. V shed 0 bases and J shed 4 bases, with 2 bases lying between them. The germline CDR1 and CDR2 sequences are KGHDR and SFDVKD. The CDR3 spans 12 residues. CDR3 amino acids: CATSDLGYGYTF. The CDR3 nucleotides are TGTGCCACCAGTGATTTGGGCTATGGCTACACCTTC.

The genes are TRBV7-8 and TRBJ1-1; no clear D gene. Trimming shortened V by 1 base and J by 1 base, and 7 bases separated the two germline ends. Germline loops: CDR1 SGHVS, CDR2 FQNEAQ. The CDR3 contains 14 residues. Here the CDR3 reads CASSLGRRNTEAFF. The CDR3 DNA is TGTGCCAGCAGCTTAGGTCGAAGGAACACTGAAGCTTTCTTT.

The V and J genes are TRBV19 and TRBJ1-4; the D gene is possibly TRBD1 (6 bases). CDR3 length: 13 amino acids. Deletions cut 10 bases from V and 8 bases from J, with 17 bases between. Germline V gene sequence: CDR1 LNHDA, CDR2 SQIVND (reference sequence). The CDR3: CATRQALREKLFF. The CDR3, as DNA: TGTGCCACCAGACAGGCTCTGAGAGAAAAACTGTTTTTT.

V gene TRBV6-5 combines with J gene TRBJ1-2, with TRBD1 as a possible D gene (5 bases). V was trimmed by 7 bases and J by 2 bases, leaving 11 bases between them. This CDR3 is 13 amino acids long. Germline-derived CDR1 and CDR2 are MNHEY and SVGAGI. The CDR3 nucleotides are TGTGCCAGCACCGCAGGGCCGAACTATGGCTACACCTTC. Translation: CASTAGPNYGYTF.

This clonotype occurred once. The CDR3 is CSARGLATDTQYF. The CDR3 coding sequence is TGCAGTGCTAGAGGACTAGCCACAGATACGCAGTATTTT. The V call is TRBV20-1, the J call TRBJ2-3; 7 bases fit TRBD2. The CDR3 consists of 13 residues. Unmatched junction bases numbered 0, after V lost 1 base and J lost 2 bases. Germline values: CDR1 DFQATT, CDR2 SNEGSKA (reference sequence).

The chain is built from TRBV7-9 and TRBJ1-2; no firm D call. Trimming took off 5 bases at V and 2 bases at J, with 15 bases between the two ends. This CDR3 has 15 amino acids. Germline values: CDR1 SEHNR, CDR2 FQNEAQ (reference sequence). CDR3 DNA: TGTGCCAGCAGCCCTGAGATTACCTACAACTATGGCTACACCTTC. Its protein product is CASSPEITYNYGYTF.

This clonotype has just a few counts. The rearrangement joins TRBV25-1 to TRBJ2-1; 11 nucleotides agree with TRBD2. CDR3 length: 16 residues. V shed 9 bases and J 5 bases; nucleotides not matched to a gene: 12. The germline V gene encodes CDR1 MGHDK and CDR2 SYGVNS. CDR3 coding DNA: TGTGCCAGTAACGGGGGAGGGACTAGCGGACACAATGAGCAGTTCTTC. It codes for CASNGGGTSGHNEQFF.

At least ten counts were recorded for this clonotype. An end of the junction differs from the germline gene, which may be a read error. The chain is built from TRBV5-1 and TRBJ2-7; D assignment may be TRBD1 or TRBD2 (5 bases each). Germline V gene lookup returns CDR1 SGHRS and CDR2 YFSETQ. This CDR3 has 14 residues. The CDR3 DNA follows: TGTGCCAGCAGCTTAGCAGGGAGCTCCTACGAGCAGTACTTC. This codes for CASSLAGSSYEQYF.

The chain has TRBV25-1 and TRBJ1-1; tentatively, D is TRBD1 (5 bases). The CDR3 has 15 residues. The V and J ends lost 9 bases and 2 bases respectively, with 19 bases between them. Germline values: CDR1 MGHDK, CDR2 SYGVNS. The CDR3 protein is CASTKAGTENTEAFF. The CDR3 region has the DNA TGTGCCAGTACGAAGGCTGGGACGGAAAACACTGAAGCTTTCTTT.

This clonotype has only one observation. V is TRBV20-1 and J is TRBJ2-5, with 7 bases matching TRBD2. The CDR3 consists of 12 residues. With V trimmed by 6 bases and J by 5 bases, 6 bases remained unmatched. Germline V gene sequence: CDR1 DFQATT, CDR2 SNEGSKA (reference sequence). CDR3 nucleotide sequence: TGCAGTGCCCCCCTGGGGGGGGAGACCCAGTACTTC. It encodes CSAPLGGETQYF.

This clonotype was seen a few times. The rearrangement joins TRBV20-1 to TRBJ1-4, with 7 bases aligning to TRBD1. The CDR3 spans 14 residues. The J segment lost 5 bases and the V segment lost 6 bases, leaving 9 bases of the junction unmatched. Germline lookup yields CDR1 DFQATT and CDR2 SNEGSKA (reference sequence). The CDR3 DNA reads TGCAGTGCGAATTGGGGGACAGAGAATGAAAAACTGTTTTTT. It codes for CSANWGTENEKLFF.